This TCR beta chain is from a study of blood T cell repertoires in COVID-19. Whole-study context: The samples span acute and convalescent COVID-19 from the United States, Italy and Spain. T cells, B-cell-depleted T cells, or PBMCs supplied cDNA or gDNA.

Germline V CDR1 and CDR2: SEHNR, FQNEAQ (reference sequence). V lost 8 bases and J lost 8, with 18 bases in between. The CDR3 is 13 amino acids. In the original workflow: Reference gene primer amplification gave nucleated cell count estimates. Libraries were prepared by immunoSEQ multiplex PCR; TCRdb keeps only in-frame clonotypes and omits some of them. V, J and clone size derive from that table, while D and trimming were established from the DNA sequence. The sample records around 130,000 clones, approximately 87% being singletons. The source material was peripheral blood. The sequence came from a woman aged 50 to 60 with acute or convalescent COVID-19. V gene TRBV7-9 combines with J gene TRBJ1-2; tentative D call: TRBD1 (5 bases). CDR3 in DNA: TGTGCCAGCGACTCTGGGGCAGGGCGAGGCTACACCTTC. As protein: CASDSGAGRGYTF.